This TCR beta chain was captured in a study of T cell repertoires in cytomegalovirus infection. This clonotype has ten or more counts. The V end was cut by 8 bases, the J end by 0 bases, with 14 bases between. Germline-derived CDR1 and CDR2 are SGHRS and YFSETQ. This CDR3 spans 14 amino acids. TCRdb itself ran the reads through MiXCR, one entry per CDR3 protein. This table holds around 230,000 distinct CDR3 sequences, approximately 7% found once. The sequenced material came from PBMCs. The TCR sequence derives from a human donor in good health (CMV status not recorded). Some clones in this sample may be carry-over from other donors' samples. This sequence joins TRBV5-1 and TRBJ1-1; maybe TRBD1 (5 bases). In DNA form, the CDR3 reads TGCGCCAGTTATACAGGAGGACTGAACACTGAAGCTTTCTTT. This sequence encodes CASYTGGLNTEAFF.